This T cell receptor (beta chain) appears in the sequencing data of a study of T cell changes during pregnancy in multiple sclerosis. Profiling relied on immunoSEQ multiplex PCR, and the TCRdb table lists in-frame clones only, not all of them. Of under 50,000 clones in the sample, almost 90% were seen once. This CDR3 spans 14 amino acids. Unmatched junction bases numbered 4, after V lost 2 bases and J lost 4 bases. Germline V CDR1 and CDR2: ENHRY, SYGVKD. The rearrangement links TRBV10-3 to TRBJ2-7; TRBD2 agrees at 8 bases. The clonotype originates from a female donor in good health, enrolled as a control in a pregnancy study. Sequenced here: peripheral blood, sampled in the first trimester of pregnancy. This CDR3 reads CAISERGGSYEQYF. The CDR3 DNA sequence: TGTGCCATCAGTGAGCGGGGGGGCAGTTACGAGCAGTACTTC.